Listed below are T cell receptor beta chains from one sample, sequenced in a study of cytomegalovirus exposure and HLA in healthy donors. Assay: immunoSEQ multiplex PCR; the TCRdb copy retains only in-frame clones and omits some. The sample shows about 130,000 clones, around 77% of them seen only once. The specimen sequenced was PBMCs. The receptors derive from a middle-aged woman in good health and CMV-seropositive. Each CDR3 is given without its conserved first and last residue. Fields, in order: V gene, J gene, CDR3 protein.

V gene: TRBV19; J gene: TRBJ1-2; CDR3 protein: ASEGRTSNYGYT
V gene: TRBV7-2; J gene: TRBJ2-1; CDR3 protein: ASTLQGAGYNEQF
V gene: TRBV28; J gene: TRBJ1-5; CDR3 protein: ASSPHSSNQPQH
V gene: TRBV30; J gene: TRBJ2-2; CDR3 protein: AWDRGLVGELF
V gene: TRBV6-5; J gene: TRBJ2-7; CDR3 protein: ASSYSTSGNYEQY
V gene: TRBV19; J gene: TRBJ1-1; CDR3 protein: ASSISYPLNTEAF
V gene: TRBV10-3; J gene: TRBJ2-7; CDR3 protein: AITDGGAHEQY
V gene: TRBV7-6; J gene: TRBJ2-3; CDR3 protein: ASSLGSGRDTQY
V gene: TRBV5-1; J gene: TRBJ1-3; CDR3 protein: ASSLDTGAGNTIY
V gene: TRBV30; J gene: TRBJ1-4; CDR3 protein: AWSEGAGKLF
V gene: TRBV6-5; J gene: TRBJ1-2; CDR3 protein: ASSYGGGYT
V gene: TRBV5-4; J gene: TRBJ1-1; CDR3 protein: ASSRDSNTEAF
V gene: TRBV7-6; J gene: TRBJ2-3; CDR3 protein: ASSLGGQATDTQY
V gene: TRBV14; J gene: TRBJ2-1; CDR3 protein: ASSQVTGGFSEQF
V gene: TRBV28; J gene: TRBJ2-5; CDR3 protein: ASRFYRGGGETQY